One sample yielded the 26 T cell receptor beta chains listed below, sequenced in a study of T cells in Graves' hyperthyroidism and ophthalmopathy. From RNA transcripts, TCR beta CDR3 regions were amplified. HTBI primers were employed in a first-round RT-PCR of the TCR CDR3. From the multiplex PCR reads, TCRdb called clonotypes with MiXCR, one entry per CDR3 protein. The sample yields roughly 720,000 distinct CDR3 sequences, approximately 15% seen once. The sample comprised blood. The receptors were sampled from a man aged 45-65 years with Graves' hyperthyroidism.

The V call is TRBV6-1, the J call TRBJ1-1; D is ambiguous. This CDR3 has 13 amino acids. CDR1 MNHNS and CDR2 SASEGT come from the germline V gene. V was shortened by 6 bases and J by 1 base, with 9 bases between the two germline ends. CDR3 DNA sequence: TGTGCCAGCAGCCTCATAAGGAACACTGAAGCTTTCTTT. This sequence encodes CASSLIRNTEAFF.

V gene TRBV7-2 combines with J gene TRBJ2-2; D uncertain. Germline CDR1 reads SGHTA; CDR2 reads FQGNSA. The CDR3 extends over 16 amino acids. V was shortened by 5 bases and J by 0 bases, with 13 bases between the two germline ends. The DNA for the CDR3 is TGTGCCAGCAGCGGTATGACGGTAACGAACACCGGGGAGCTGTTTTTT. Protein: CASSGMTVTNTGELFF.

The V call is TRBV20-1, the J call TRBJ1-4, with unresolved D. The germline V gene encodes CDR1 DFQATT and CDR2 SNEGSKA (reference sequence). Trimming took 5 bases from V and 8 from J, leaving 18 bases between them. The CDR3 has 14 amino acids. DNA of the CDR3: TGCAGTGCTCATCCAACGGGGTTCGGGGAAAAACTGTTTTTT. It yields the protein CSAHPTGFGEKLFF.

The table lists this clonotype with many counts. This chain connects TRBV7-9 to TRBJ2-7; D may match TRBD1 or TRBD2 (5 bases each). With 5 bases removed from V and 6 bases from J, the gap between germline ends came to 14 bases. Germline CDR1 is SEHNR and CDR2 is FQNEAQ (reference sequence). CDR3 size: 13 residues. The DNA for the CDR3 is TGTGCCAGCAGCCTCGGGACCTGGGTCGAGCAGTACTTC. This encodes CASSLGTWVEQYF.

This clonotype was seen a handful of times. The chain couples TRBV2 to TRBJ2-2; D is uncertain. Trimming took off 8 bases at V and 4 bases at J, with 14 bases between the two ends. The germline V gene has CDR1 SNHLY and CDR2 FYNNEI. There are 14 residues in the CDR3. CDR3 region: CASDSYVGTGELFF. In DNA form, the CDR3 reads TGTGCCAGCGACTCTTACGTGGGCACCGGGGAGCTGTTTTTT.

This chain uses TRBV4-1 with TRBJ2-1; 9 bases are shared with TRBD2. V gave up 4 bases and J gave up 8 bases; unmatched junction bases: 9. Looked up from germline, CDR1 is MGHRA and CDR2 is YSYEKL. The CDR3 totals 15 residues. The CDR3 coding sequence is TGCGCCAGCAGCCGGACCGGGACTAGCCGCGATGAGCAGTTCTTC. Translated, it gives CASSRTGTSRDEQFF.

This clonotype was observed a handful of times. V is TRBV12-5 and J is TRBJ2-3; D is ambiguous. CDR1 is LGHNT, CDR2 FRNRAP, per germline. V was clipped by 7 bases and J by 4 bases, with 12 bases between them. There are 13 residues in the CDR3. CDR3 bases: TGTGCTAGTGCCCTGGGGTTTGCAGATACGCAGTATTTT. The encoded protein is CASALGFADTQYF.

This chain connects TRBV5-1 to TRBJ2-2; a possible D gene is TRBD1 (5 bases). V gave up 0 bases and J gave up 4 bases, with 13 bases separating them. The CDR3 covers 16 residues. Germline CDR1 SGHRS, CDR2 YFSETQ. The CDR3, as DNA: TGCGCCAGCAGCTTGGTCCAGGGCCCACCCACCGGGGAGCTGTTTTTT. Amino acid sequence: CASSLVQGPPTGELFF.

The chain carries TRBV6-1 and TRBJ2-4, with D tentatively TRBD2 (6 bases). From germline, CDR1 is MNHNS and CDR2 SASEGT. The CDR3 is 15 residues long. Between the trimmed V and J ends, which lost 6 bases and 3 bases, there was a span of 15 bases. The DNA of the CDR3 is TGTGCCAGCAGCCGCGGGGTGGATGACAAAAACATTCAGTACTTC. Protein product: CASSRGVDDKNIQYF.

The chain couples TRBV13 to TRBJ2-3; unclear D gene. Germline CDR1 reads PRHDT; CDR2 reads FYEKMQ (reference sequence). The CDR3 length is 16 residues. Trimming cost V 2 bases and J 2 bases, with 14 bases left between them. The CDR3: CASSLQSDGNTDTQYF. CDR3 sequence (DNA): TGTGCCAGCAGCTTACAGTCGGACGGTAACACAGATACGCAGTATTTT.

This clonotype was seen at least ten times. V and J are TRBV28 and TRBJ2-7, with D unclear. The germline CDR1 and CDR2 sequences are MDHEN and SYDVKM. This CDR3 has 13 residues. With 4 bases removed from V and 1 base from J, the gap between germline ends came to 8 bases. The CDR3 DNA reads as TGTGCCAGCAGTTCATCCAGATCCTACGAGCAGTACTTC. Encoded protein: CASSSSRSYEQYF.

This clonotype was picked up many times. The chain links TRBV6-1 to TRBJ1-2; D perhaps matches TRBD1 (5 bases). This CDR3 has 14 residues. The germline V and J ends were trimmed by 2 bases and 6 bases, with 13 bases remaining between them. CDR1 is MNHNS, CDR2 SASEGT, per germline. In DNA, the CDR3 is TGTGCCAGCAGTGAACAGGGCCGCGGACATGGCTACACCTTC. This gives the protein CASSEQGRGHGYTF.

A note on this clonotype: A single base separates this from a much larger clone, so it may be a read error. The genes are TRBV27 and TRBJ1-1, with 8 bases matching TRBD1. CDR1 MNHEY and CDR2 SMNVEV come from the germline V gene (reference sequence). This CDR3 contains 15 residues. Here the CDR3 reads CPSSLLGQADTEAFF. Written as DNA, the CDR3 is TGTCCCAGCAGTTTATTGGGACAGGCTGACACTGAAGCTTTCTTT.

The chain is built from TRBV27 and TRBJ2-5; 14 nucleotides align to TRBD2. V gave up 5 bases and J gave up 4 bases; unmatched junction bases: 9. The germline CDR1 and CDR2 sequences are MNHEY and SMNVEV (reference sequence). This CDR3 is 17 amino acids long. In nucleotides, the CDR3 is TGTGCCAGCAGTATAGGGACTAGCGGGAGAGGGGGAGAGACCCAGTACTTC. Translated: CASSIGTSGRGGETQYF.

This clonotype has at least ten counts. This rearrangement joins TRBV20-1 to TRBJ2-1; 11 positions agree with TRBD2. The V segment lost 0 bases and the J segment 8 bases; nucleotides outside the gene matches: 6. This CDR3 is 15 amino acids long. Germline V CDR1 and CDR2: DFQATT, SNEGSKA (reference sequence). The CDR3 DNA follows: TGCAGTGCTAGAGATCTCACTAGCGGGAGCTATGAGCAGTTCTTC. It specifies CSARDLTSGSYEQFF.

This clonotype has only a few counts. The chain has TRBV19 and TRBJ1-1; D might be TRBD1 (6 bases). V was clipped by 1 base and J by 0 bases, with 9 bases between them. Germline CDR1 and CDR2: LNHDA and SQIVND (reference sequence). The CDR3 extends over 15 amino acids. The chain's CDR3 is CASSIGGRMNTEAFF. In nucleotides, the CDR3 is TGTGCCAGTAGTATAGGGGGGCGGATGAACACTGAAGCTTTCTTT.

The rearrangement links TRBV6-1 to TRBJ1-4; D remains unclear. The V gene's germline CDR1 is MNHNS and CDR2 SASEGT. Trimming took off 5 bases at V and 7 bases at J, with 11 bases between the two ends. CDR3 length: 13 amino acids. The DNA of the CDR3 is TGTGCCAGCAGTCGGTCGGTGGTTGAAAAACTGTTTTTT. Residues: CASSRSVVEKLFF.

In this sample, this clonotype turned up many times. The genes are TRBV30 and TRBJ1-3, with D hard to call. The CDR3 is 13 amino acids. Germline lookup yields CDR1 GTSNPN and CDR2 SVGIG (reference sequence). The V end was cut by 1 base, the J end by 0 bases, with 4 bases between. CDR3 DNA: TGTGCCTGGAGTGGCAGCTCTGGAAACACCATATATTTT. As protein: CAWSGSSGNTIYF.

This clonotype has at least ten counts. V is TRBV6-5 and J is TRBJ2-3; maybe TRBD1 (6 bases). Germline CDR1 is MNHEY and CDR2 is SVGAGI. This CDR3 spans 15 amino acids. V gave up 2 bases and J gave up 2 bases, with 11 bases separating them. The DNA of the CDR3 is TGTGCCAGCAGTTACGGCAGGGGCCTCACAGATACGCAGTATTTT. Amino acids: CASSYGRGLTDTQYF.

In this sample, this clonotype turned up a few times. The chain is built from TRBV9 and TRBJ2-3; D remains ambiguous. Per germline, CDR1 SGDLS and CDR2 YYNGEE. The CDR3 has 13 amino acids. V was clipped by 2 bases and J by 2 bases, with 6 bases between them. The CDR3 region is CASSVTYTDTQYF. CDR3 bases: TGTGCCAGCAGCGTCACCTACACAGATACGCAGTATTTT. The full variable domain, in which reference TRBV9 and TRBJ2-3 provide the parts outside the CDR3, is DSGVTQTPKHLITATGQRVTLRCSPRSGDLSVYWYQQSLDQGLQFLIQYYNGEERAKGNILERFSAQQFPDLHSELNLSSLELGDSALYFCASSVTYTDTQYFGPGTRLTVL.

A remark on this clonotype: This may stem from a read error, because a much larger clone lies one nucleotide away. The chain employs TRBV27 and TRBJ2-7; D is unresolved. Trimming cost V 3 bases and J 3 bases, with 12 bases left between them. CDR1 is MNHEY, CDR2 SMNVEV, per germline (reference sequence). The CDR3 loop spans 14 amino acids. In DNA form, the CDR3 reads TGTGCCAGCAGTTTGGCAACGTTATTCTACGAGCAGTACTTC. Translating it yields CASSLATLFYEQYF.

This clonotype was recorded many times. The chain has TRBV2 and TRBJ2-1; D may be TRBD2 (6 bases). Trimming left V 2 bases short and J 2 bases short, with 13 bases between. There are 16 residues in the CDR3. Germline CDR1 and CDR2: SNHLY and FYNNEI. This CDR3 reads CASSELGGRAYNEQFF. The CDR3 DNA reads as TGTGCCAGCAGTGAACTGGGAGGCAGGGCCTACAATGAGCAGTTCTTC.

Ten or more counts support this clonotype. The chain joins TRBV2 to TRBJ1-2; D remains ambiguous. V lost 3 bases and J lost 2, with 13 bases in between. This CDR3 contains 15 residues. Germline V CDR1 and CDR2: SNHLY, FYNNEI. The CDR3 DNA follows: TGTGCCAGCAGTGAGGAAGTCGTCCCCAACTATGGCTACACCTTC. Translating it yields CASSEEVVPNYGYTF.

This clonotype was recorded at least ten times. The chain has TRBV28 and TRBJ2-2; weak D call: TRBD1 (5 bases). The V end lost 6 bases, the J end lost 1 base, and 15 bases lay between the germline ends. The germline CDR1 and CDR2 sequences are MDHEN and SYDVKM. The CDR3 sequence is 16 residues long. The DNA for the CDR3 is TGTGCCAGCAGAACAGACAGCGAGGAGAACACCGGGGAGCTGTTTTTT. Residues: CASRTDSEENTGELFF. The full variable domain, with the rest looked up from reference TRBV28 and TRBJ2-2, is DVKVTQSSRYLVKRTGEKVFLECVQDMDHENMFWYRQDPGLGLRLIYFSYDVKMKEKGDIPEGYSVSREKKERFSLILESASTNQTSMYLCASRTDSEENTGELFFGEGSRLTVL.

This clonotype was recorded a few times. J is TRBJ2-3 and V is TRBV20-1; 14 nucleotides agree with TRBD2. The CDR3 is made up of 17 amino acids. Germline V lookup: CDR1 DFQATT, CDR2 SNEGSKA (reference sequence). Unmatched junction bases numbered 6, after V lost 0 bases and J lost 4 bases. The CDR3 bases are TGCAGTGCTAGAGATGGGACTAGCGGGAGTGTCTCAGATACGCAGTATTTT. Translating it yields CSARDGTSGSVSDTQYF.

The J gene is TRBJ2-1, the V gene TRBV9; D is perhaps TRBD2 (6 bases). The CDR3 has 15 residues. Looked up from germline, CDR1 is SGDLS and CDR2 is YYNGEE. The V end lost 0 bases, the J end lost 6 bases, and 13 bases lay between the germline ends. For the CDR3, the DNA is TGTGCCAGCAGCGTAGCTAGCGTCGGGAGCAATGAGCAGTTCTTC. It is translated as CASSVASVGSNEQFF.